The entry below gives a single T cell receptor (beta chain) sequence along with its context. Its target is unknown. This clone may be a read error of a much larger clone one base away. The sample originates from a study of post-analysis software for immune sequencing data. The library was made from cDNA and included unique molecular identifiers. The T cell input of roughly 0.85 to 11 million gave hundreds of thousands of cDNA molecules. TCRdb called the PCR reads again in MiXCR, with one record for every CDR3 protein. The table has approximately 260,000 distinct CDR3 sequences, 35% to 40% seen once. Overall study findings and caveats: Compared against controls, patients with multiple sclerosis displayed significantly lower normalized Chao1 diversity.

Material: blood. The sequence derives from a girl under 18 with multiple sclerosis.

The CDR3 protein is CASSSVWREVYNEQYF. Written as DNA, the CDR3 is TGTGCCAGCAGCTCCGTCTGGCGGGAGGTTTACAATGAGCAGTACTTC. This chain links TRBV7-9 with TRBJ2-1; 8 bases map to TRBD2. The J call is doubtful: the DNA matches TRBJ2-7 better. The V gene's germline CDR1 is SEHNR and CDR2 FQNEAQ (reference sequence). The CDR3 contains 16 residues.